A few counts support the clone carrying this T cell receptor beta chain. The source of the sample is a study of T cell repertoires in cytomegalovirus infection. MiXCR, applied by TCRdb to the reads, yields one record per CDR3 protein. The sample lists 100,000 or so distinct CDR3 sequences, around a quarter seen once, with 35% to 50% in the top ten. The germline gives CDR1 SQVTM, CDR2 ANQGSEA. J gave up 5 bases and V 1 base, and 7 bases lay outside the gene matches. This CDR3 has 14 residues. This chain connects TRBV29-1 to TRBJ1-1, with 7 bases identical to TRBD1. The source is a human donor in good health (CMV status not recorded). Some clones in this sample may be carry-over from other donors' samples. The sequencing input was CD8+ T cells from PBMCs. The CDR3 loop is CSVEVEAGGTEAFF. DNA for the CDR3: TGCAGCGTTGAAGTGGAGGCAGGGGGAACTGAAGCTTTCTTT.